These 32 T cell receptor beta chains share one sample of origin, sequenced in a study of T cells after yellow fever vaccination. TCRdb itself ran the 5' RACE reads through MiXCR, one entry per CDR3 protein. This sample has some 320,000 distinct CDR3 sequences; about 11% occur once, and the top ten carry about 3%. The sample here was CD4+ T cells sorted from PBMCs, taken 45 days after the yellow fever booster vaccination. All receptors derive from a man between 18 and 29 years old who received the YFV17D yellow fever vaccine.

This chain links TRBV6-5 with TRBJ2-1; D gene uncertain. V lost 7 bases and J 9 bases, leaving 22 bases between the germline ends. This CDR3 is built from 15 residues. Germline V gene sequence: CDR1 MNHEY, CDR2 SVGAGI. CDR3 coding DNA: TGTGCCAGCACCAAAGGGCCCTCGGGCTTTGGTGAGCAGTTCTTC. Translating it yields CASTKGPSGFGEQFF.

This sequence joins TRBV9 and TRBJ2-3; D is possibly TRBD2 (6 bases). The CDR3 is made up of 13 amino acids. The V end lost 7 bases, the J end lost 0 bases, and 9 bases lay between the germline ends. Germline CDR1 is SGDLS and CDR2 is YYNGEE. The CDR3 DNA sequence: TGTGCCAGCGCGGGACCCAGCACAGATACGCAGTATTTT. This gives the protein CASAGPSTDTQYF.

This clonotype has ten or more counts. The V call is TRBV24-1, the J call TRBJ2-1; no firm D call. The V end lost 7 bases, the J end lost 7 bases, and 7 bases lay between the germline ends. This CDR3 has 11 residues. Germline CDR1 KGHDR, CDR2 SFDVKD. The CDR3 loop is CATSQWNEQFF. The CDR3 DNA reads as TGTGCCACCAGCCAGTGGAATGAGCAGTTCTTC.

V is TRBV6-5 and J is TRBJ2-7; D unresolved. Germline V gene sequence: CDR1 MNHEY, CDR2 SVGAGI. CDR3 size: 14 residues. Trimming took 7 bases from V and 1 from J, leaving 14 bases between them. CDR3 coding DNA: TGTGCCAGCACCTCCCTGGCAGCTTCCTACGAGCAGTACTTC. This translates into CASTSLAASYEQYF.

The chain recombines TRBV4-2 with TRBJ1-1; 7 nucleotides match TRBD1. There are 17 residues in the CDR3. From germline, CDR1 is LGHNA and CDR2 YNFKEQ. J gave up 1 base and V 1 base, and 9 bases lay outside the gene matches. This chain's CDR3 is CASSQAGLGQANTEAFF. The DNA of the CDR3 is TGTGCCAGCAGCCAAGCCGGTCTCGGACAGGCGAACACTGAAGCTTTCTTT.

This clonotype was detected only once. A much more abundant neighbour one base away suggests this may be a read error. The chain combines TRBV4-3 with TRBJ2-3, with TRBD2 identical over 12 bases. CDR1 LGHNA and CDR2 YSLEER come from the germline V gene. CDR3 length equals 17 residues. J was trimmed by 4 bases and V by 8 bases; bases with no gene match: 13. CDR3 in amino acids: CASGPRLAGVEADTQYF. The CDR3 nucleotides read TGCGCCAGCGGCCCCCGACTAGCGGGGGTGGAGGCAGATACGCAGTATTTT.

In regard to this clonotype: Since a much larger clone is just one base distant, this may be a read error. V usage is TRBV7-8 and J usage is TRBJ2-3; 10 bases match TRBD2. The CDR3 covers 18 residues. Germline values: CDR1 SGHVS, CDR2 FQNEAQ. The CDR3 sequence is CASSLRGSGGALSGTLYF. The CDR3 DNA reads as TGTGCCAGCAGCTTGAGGGGAAGCGGGGGGGCTTTATCGGGTACGCTGTATTTT.

This clonotype was counted ten times or more. V and J are TRBV5-1 and TRBJ2-7; the match to TRBD2 covers 8 bases. V was clipped by 4 bases and J by 3 bases; unmatched bases: 3. Germline CDR1 SGHRS, CDR2 YFSETQ. This CDR3 has 13 amino acids. CDR3 amino acids: CASSRLANYEQYF. In nucleotides, the CDR3 is TGCGCCAGCAGCCGACTAGCGAACTACGAGCAGTACTTC. Filled out from reference TRBV5-1 and TRBJ2-7, the complete variable domain reads KAGVTQTPRYLIKTRGQQVTLSCSPISGHRSVSWYQQTPGQGLQFLFEYFSETQRNKGNFPGRFSGRQFSNSRSEMNVSTLELGDSALYLCASSRLANYEQYFGPGTRLTVT.

This clonotype was seen a few times. The rearrangement links TRBV25-1 to TRBJ1-4, with a possible D match to TRBD1 (5 bases). The CDR3 spans 15 residues. Germline V CDR1 and CDR2: MGHDK, SYGVNS. Trimming stripped 3 bases from V and 7 bases from J, with 15 bases between. The CDR3 loop is CASSENSARGEKLFF. CDR3 nucleotide sequence: TGTGCCAGCAGTGAGAATTCGGCGAGGGGTGAAAAACTGTTTTTT.

This clonotype was found a few times. The chain joins TRBV12-3 or TRBV12-4 to TRBJ2-3; D ambiguous. CDR3 length: 16 amino acids. Trimming removed 6 bases at V and 0 bases at J, with 16 bases between. Written as DNA, the CDR3 is TGTGCCAGCAGCTTTGAGACCCTCGGTAGCACAGATACGCAGTATTTT. Protein: CASSFETLGSTDTQYF.

V is TRBV5-1 and J is TRBJ2-7; 10 nucleotides align to TRBD1. V dropped 4 bases and J dropped 3; count of bases not matched to a gene: 7. The CDR3 has 15 amino acids. Germline-derived CDR1 and CDR2 are SGHRS and YFSETQ. The CDR3 spells CASSPGTGAFYEQYV. The CDR3 DNA follows: TGCGCCAGCAGCCCCGGGACAGGGGCCTTCTACGAGCAGTACGTC.

A single count supports this clonotype. V gene TRBV19 combines with J gene TRBJ1-5; a weak D match, TRBD1 (6 bases). The germline V gene has CDR1 LNHDA and CDR2 SQIVND (reference sequence). V lost 4 bases and J lost 6, with 22 bases in between. The CDR3 loop spans 17 amino acids. CDR3 sequence (DNA): TGTGCCAGTAGTACCCCGCCGGGGACAACCTTGGGTCAGCCCCAGCATTTT. Amino acids: CASSTPPGTTLGQPQHF.

The CDR3: CASSWRGFEETQYF. DNA for the CDR3: TGCGCCAGCAGCTGGAGGGGATTCGAGGAGACCCAGTACTTC. The chain recombines TRBV5-1 with TRBJ2-5, with D possibly being TRBD2 (6 bases). V was clipped by 3 bases and J by 5 bases, with 14 bases between them. The CDR3 is 14 amino acids. Per the germline V gene, CDR1 is SGHRS and CDR2 is YFSETQ.

The chain uses TRBV27 and TRBJ1-2; no firm D call. Germline values: CDR1 MNHEY, CDR2 SMNVEV (reference sequence). Trimming cost V 5 bases and J 5 bases, with 12 bases left between them. This CDR3 is built from 13 residues. The CDR3 region is CASSPRITYGYTF. In DNA, the CDR3 is TGTGCCAGCAGTCCCAGGATCACATATGGCTACACCTTC.

In the case of this clonotype: At one boundary the junction diverges from the germline segment, which might be a read error. The chain employs TRBV7-2 and TRBJ1-1, with D perhaps matching TRBD1 (6 bases). This CDR3 has 13 residues. Looked up from germline, CDR1 is SGHTA and CDR2 is FQGNSA. CDR3 region: CASSLADSSGAFF. CDR3 sequence (DNA): TGTGCCAGCAGCCTAGCGGACAGTTCTGGAGCTTTCTTT.

The chain couples TRBV4-1 to TRBJ1-1; D is perhaps TRBD1 (6 bases). V was pared by 4 bases and J by 1 base, with 13 bases between. Germline values: CDR1 MGHRA, CDR2 YSYEKL. The length of the CDR3 is 15 residues. The chain's CDR3 is CASSLSRTANTEAFF. For the CDR3, the DNA is TGCGCCAGCAGCCTAAGCAGGACAGCGAACACTGAAGCTTTCTTT.

Only a few counts were recorded for this clonotype. This chain links TRBV7-9 with TRBJ1-2; D uncertain. Trimming shortened V by 2 bases and J by 0 bases, and 13 bases separated the two germline ends. The CDR3 has 16 amino acids. Germline CDR1 reads SEHNR; CDR2 reads FQNEAQ (reference sequence). In DNA form, the CDR3 reads TGTGCCAGCAGCTTACCGGGAGCGCAAGCTAACTATGGCTACACCTTC. Amino acids: CASSLPGAQANYGYTF.

This clonotype was counted only a few times. The chain combines TRBV2 with TRBJ2-5; TRBD2 might be the D (6 bases). Germline V gene sequence: CDR1 SNHLY, CDR2 FYNNEI. The CDR3 is made up of 17 amino acids. V was shortened by 4 bases and J by 0 bases, with 18 bases between the two germline ends. The CDR3 DNA sequence: TGTGCCAGCAGTGCCCCCAAGACTAGTCCCTACCAAGAGACCCAGTACTTC. Its translation: CASSAPKTSPYQETQYF.

This clonotype was counted ten times or more. CDR3 sequence reads: CASSGGTLLADTQYF. CDR3 bases: TGTGCCAGCAGCGGCGGGACCCTTCTGGCAGATACGCAGTATTTT. The chain has TRBV7-9 and TRBJ2-3; maybe TRBD2 (6 bases). This CDR3 is 15 amino acids long. Trimming took off 5 bases at V and 4 bases at J, with 16 bases between the two ends. Germline V gene lookup returns CDR1 SEHNR and CDR2 FQNEAQ (reference sequence).

The chain joins TRBV21-1 to TRBJ2-2; the table's TRBD1 call for D was not verified on the DNA. TRBV21-1 represents a pseudogene. CDR3 length: 13 amino acids. The CDR3 is CASRRGIPGELFF. The CDR3, as DNA: TGTGCCAGCCGGCGGGGGATCCCCGGGGAGCTGTTTTTT.

This clonotype has a count of ten or more. The chain links TRBV2 to TRBJ2-1; a possible D gene is TRBD1 (5 bases). The V and J ends lost 6 bases and 6 bases respectively, with 9 bases between them. The CDR3 contains 12 residues. CDR1 and CDR2 (germline): SNHLY, FYNNEI. DNA of the CDR3: TGTGCCAGCAGGAAGGGGCTCAATGAGCAGTTCTTC. Residues: CASRKGLNEQFF.

This chain connects TRBV20-1 to TRBJ2-7; D unresolved. Trimming took off 1 base at V and 1 base at J, with 5 bases between the two ends. The CDR3 spans 12 residues. CDR1 is DFQATT, CDR2 SNEGSKA, per germline (reference sequence). The CDR3 here is CSARAISYEQYF. The DNA of the CDR3 is TGCAGTGCTAGAGCAATATCCTACGAGCAGTACTTC.

This clonotype was seen a few times. The genes are TRBV4-3 and TRBJ1-6; 9 bases fit TRBD1. Trimming at V came to 2 bases and at J to 5 bases, leaving 7 bases not matched to a gene. Looked up from germline, CDR1 is LGHNA and CDR2 is YSLEER. The CDR3 has 17 amino acids. CDR3: CASSQTTGQGHNSPLHF. The DNA for the CDR3 is TGCGCCAGCAGCCAAACTACGGGACAGGGCCATAATTCACCCCTCCACTTT.

This clonotype showed up many times. In nucleotides, the CDR3 is TGCGCCAGCAGCTTGCTTCGGCCCCTGGACAATGAGCAGTTCTTC. Translating gives CASSLLRPLDNEQFF. The V and J genes are TRBV5-1 and TRBJ2-1; D remains unclear. V lost 1 base, J lost 5 bases, and 13 bases lay in between. In germline, CDR1 is SGHRS, CDR2 YFSETQ. This CDR3 contains 15 residues.

V and J are TRBV29-1 and TRBJ1-3; D may be TRBD1 (5 bases). This CDR3 comprises 13 residues. Germline V lookup: CDR1 SQVTM, CDR2 ANQGSEA. The DNA for the CDR3 is TGCTCGGGTTGGGGGATGGATGGAAACACCATATATTTT. The encoded protein is CSGWGMDGNTIYF.

This clonotype was counted a few times. The J gene is TRBJ2-1, the V gene TRBV5-1; no definite D call. This CDR3 has 14 residues. CDR1 and CDR2 (germline): SGHRS, YFSETQ. The V and J ends lost 2 bases and 6 bases respectively, with 12 bases between them. For the CDR3, the DNA is TGCGCCAGCAGCTTAACGGGCCGATCCAATGAGCAGTTCTTC. Translating gives CASSLTGRSNEQFF. The variable domain in full, with the rest retrieved from reference TRBV5-1 and TRBJ2-1, is KAGVTQTPRYLIKTRGQQVTLSCSPISGHRSVSWYQQTPGQGLQFLFEYFSETQRNKGNFPGRFSGRQFSNSRSEMNVSTLELGDSALYLCASSLTGRSNEQFFGPGTRLTVL.

A few counts support this clonotype. This chain joins TRBV7-9 and TRBJ2-5; no clear D gene. Trimming cost V 1 base and J 1 base, with 7 bases left between them. CDR1 is SEHNR, CDR2 FQNEAQ, per germline (reference sequence). The CDR3 loop spans 14 amino acids. CDR3 nucleotides: TGTGCCAGCAGCTTAGGCAACAGCCAAGAGACCCAGTACTTC. Encoded protein: CASSLGNSQETQYF.

This clonotype appeared a few times. The rearrangement joins TRBV29-1 to TRBJ1-5; tentatively, D is TRBD1 (6 bases). The V and J ends lost 4 bases and 9 bases respectively, with 13 bases between them. This CDR3 has 12 amino acids. Germline V gene lookup returns CDR1 SQVTM and CDR2 ANQGSEA. The CDR3 region is CSVGTQQGPQHF. The CDR3 coding sequence is TGCAGCGTTGGGACCCAACAGGGGCCCCAGCATTTT.

This clonotype was seen ten or more times. The chain recombines TRBV15 with TRBJ1-6; no clear D gene. The CDR3 length is 14 residues. Looked up from germline, CDR1 is LNHNV and CDR2 is YYDKDF (reference sequence). V was clipped by 5 bases and J by 11 bases, with 16 bases between them. This CDR3 reads CATSSRQASTPLHF. The CDR3 nucleotides read TGTGCCACCAGCTCCCGACAAGCGTCTACACCCCTCCACTTT.

In its sample, this clonotype is medium-sized. This sequence joins TRBV15 and TRBJ2-5; D gene uncertain. Germline loops: CDR1 LNHNV, CDR2 YYDKDF (reference sequence). The CDR3 sequence is 12 residues long. The V and J ends lost 0 bases and 8 bases respectively, with 7 bases between them. CDR3 nucleotides: TGTGCCACCAGCAGAGATATTGAAACCCAGTACTTC. Its protein product is CATSRDIETQYF.

The chain is built from TRBV29-1 and TRBJ2-7; D not resolved. Germline CDR1 reads SQVTM; CDR2 reads ANQGSEA. V was clipped by 3 bases and J by 2 bases, with 8 bases between them. The CDR3 extends over 12 amino acids. Written as DNA, the CDR3 is TGCAGCGTTGAGAACAGAACCTACGAGCAGTACTTC. Its translation: CSVENRTYEQYF.

This clonotype appeared a few times. This rearrangement joins TRBV7-9 to TRBJ2-3; no firm D call. The CDR3 is 13 amino acids. Trimming took off 5 bases at V and 3 bases at J, with 9 bases between the two ends. Germline V gene sequence: CDR1 SEHNR, CDR2 FQNEAQ (reference sequence). DNA of the CDR3: TGTGCCAGCAGCGGAGTCGGTACAGATACGCAGTATTTT. Translated, it gives CASSGVGTDTQYF.